This T cell receptor beta chain stems from a study of T cells in narcolepsy. On the study more broadly: Donors had narcolepsy type 1 or type 2, or were healthy controls. Study-level points and caveats: Healthy controls reportedly lacked the autoreactive clonotypes serially found in patients' blood. HCRT-specific and TRIB2-specific autoreactive clonotypes appeared among same-patient CSF and blood CD4+ clonotypes.

As for this clone: Its specificity is not known.

The protocol was immunoSEQ multiplex PCR, while the TCRdb copy is restricted to in-frame clones and leaves out a portion. The sample carries approximately 9,400 clones, 70% recorded once. The TCR was taken from a human donor with narcolepsy. Input material: CD45RA- memory CD8+ T cells from PBMCs.

CDR3 sequence reads: CASSQEEGGYNEQFF. The CDR3 DNA reads TGTGCCAGCAGCCAAGAGGAGGGGGGTTACAATGAGCAGTTCTTC. V is TRBV4-2 and J is TRBJ2-1, with D tentatively TRBD1 or TRBD2 (6 bases each). Germline V CDR1 and CDR2: LGHNA, YNFKEQ. The ends were cut back, 0 bases at V and 4 bases at J, with 10 bases in the middle. CDR3 length equals 15 residues.